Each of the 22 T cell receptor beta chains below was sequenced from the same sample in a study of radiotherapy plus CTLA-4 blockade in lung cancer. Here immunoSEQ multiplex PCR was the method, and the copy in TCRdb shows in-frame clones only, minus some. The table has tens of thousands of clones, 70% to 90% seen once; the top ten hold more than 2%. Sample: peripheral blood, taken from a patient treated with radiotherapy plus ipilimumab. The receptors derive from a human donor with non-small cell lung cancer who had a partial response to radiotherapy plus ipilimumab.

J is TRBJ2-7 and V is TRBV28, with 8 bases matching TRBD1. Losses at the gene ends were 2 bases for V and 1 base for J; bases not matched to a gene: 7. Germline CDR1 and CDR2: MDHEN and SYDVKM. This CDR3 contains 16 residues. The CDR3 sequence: CASSLPLRTGSYEQYV. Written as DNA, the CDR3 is TGTGCCAGCAGTTTACCCCTAAGGACAGGGTCCTACGAGCAGTACGTC.

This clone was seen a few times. The CDR3 nucleotides are TGTGCCATCAGGGGACAGGGGGACGAGCAGTACTTC. Translated, it gives CAIRGQGDEQYF. This chain links TRBV10-3 with TRBJ2-7; TRBD1 agrees at 11 bases. Trimming removed 6 bases from V and 5 bases from J; junction bases left unmatched: 0. The CDR3 length is 12 residues. Germline V CDR1 and CDR2: ENHRY, SYGVKD.

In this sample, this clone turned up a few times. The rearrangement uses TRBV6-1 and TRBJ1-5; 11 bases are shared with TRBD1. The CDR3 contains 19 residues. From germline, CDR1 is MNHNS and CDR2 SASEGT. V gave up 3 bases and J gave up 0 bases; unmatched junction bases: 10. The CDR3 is CASSDPGQGVDNSNQPQHF. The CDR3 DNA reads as TGTGCCAGCAGTGACCCGGGACAGGGGGTGGATAATAGCAATCAGCCCCAGCATTTT.

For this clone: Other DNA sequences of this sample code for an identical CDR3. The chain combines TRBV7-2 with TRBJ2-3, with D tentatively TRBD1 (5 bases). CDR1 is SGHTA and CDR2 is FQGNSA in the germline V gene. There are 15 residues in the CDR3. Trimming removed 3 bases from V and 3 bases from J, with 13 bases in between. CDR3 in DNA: TGTGCCAGCAGCTTTACAAGGGGTGGTACAGATACGCAGTATTTT. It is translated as CASSFTRGGTDTQYF.

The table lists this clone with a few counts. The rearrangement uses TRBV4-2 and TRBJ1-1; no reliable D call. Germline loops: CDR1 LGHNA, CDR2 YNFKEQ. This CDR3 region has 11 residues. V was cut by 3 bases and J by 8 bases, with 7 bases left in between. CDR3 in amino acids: CASSQAGEAFF. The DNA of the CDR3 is TGTGCCAGCAGCCAGGCAGGAGAAGCTTTCTTT.

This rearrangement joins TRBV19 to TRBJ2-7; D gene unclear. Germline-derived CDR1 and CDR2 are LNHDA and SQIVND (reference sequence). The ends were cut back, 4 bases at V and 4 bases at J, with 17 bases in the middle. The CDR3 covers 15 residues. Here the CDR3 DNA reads TGTGCCAGTAGTACCACTTCTTCTCTCCTATACGAGCAGTACTTC. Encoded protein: CASSTTSSLLYEQYF.

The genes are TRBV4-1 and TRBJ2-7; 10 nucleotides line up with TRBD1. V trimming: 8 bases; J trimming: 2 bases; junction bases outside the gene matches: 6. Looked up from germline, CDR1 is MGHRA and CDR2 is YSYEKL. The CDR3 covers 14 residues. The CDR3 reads CASGSGTGAYEQYF. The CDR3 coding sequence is TGCGCCAGCGGTTCCGGGACAGGGGCCTACGAGCAGTACTTC.

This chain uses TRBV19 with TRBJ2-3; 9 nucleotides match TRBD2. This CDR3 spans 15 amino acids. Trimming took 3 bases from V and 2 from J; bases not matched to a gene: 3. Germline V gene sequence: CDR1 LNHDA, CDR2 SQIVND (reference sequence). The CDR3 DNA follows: TGTGCCAGTAGTATTTCTAGCGGGAACACAGATACGCAGTATTTT. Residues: CASSISSGNTDTQYF.

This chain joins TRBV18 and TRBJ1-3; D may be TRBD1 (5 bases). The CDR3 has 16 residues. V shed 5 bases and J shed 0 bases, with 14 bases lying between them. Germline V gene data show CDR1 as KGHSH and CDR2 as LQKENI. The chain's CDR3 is CASSGRTLNSGNTIYF. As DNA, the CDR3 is TGTGCCAGCTCAGGGCGGACACTCAACTCTGGAAACACCATATATTTT.

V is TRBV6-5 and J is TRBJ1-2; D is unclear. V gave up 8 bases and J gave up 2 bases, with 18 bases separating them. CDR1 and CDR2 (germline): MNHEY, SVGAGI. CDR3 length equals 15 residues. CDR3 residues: CASSSSGGGNYGYTF. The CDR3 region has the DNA TGTGCCAGCTCGTCTTCCGGCGGAGGGAACTATGGCTACACCTTC.

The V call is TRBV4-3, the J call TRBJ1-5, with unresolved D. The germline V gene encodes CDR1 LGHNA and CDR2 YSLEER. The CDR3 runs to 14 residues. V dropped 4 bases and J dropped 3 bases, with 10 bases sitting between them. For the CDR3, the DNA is TGCGCCAGCAGCCTCGGGAGGGTCAATCAGCCCCAGCATTTT. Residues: CASSLGRVNQPQHF.

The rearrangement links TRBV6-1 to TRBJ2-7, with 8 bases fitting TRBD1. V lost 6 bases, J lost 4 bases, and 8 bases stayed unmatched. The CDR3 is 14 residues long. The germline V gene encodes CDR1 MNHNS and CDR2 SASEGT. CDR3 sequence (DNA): TGTGCCAGCAGGGAGACAGGGGTTGGGTACGAGCAGTACTTC. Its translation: CASRETGVGYEQYF.

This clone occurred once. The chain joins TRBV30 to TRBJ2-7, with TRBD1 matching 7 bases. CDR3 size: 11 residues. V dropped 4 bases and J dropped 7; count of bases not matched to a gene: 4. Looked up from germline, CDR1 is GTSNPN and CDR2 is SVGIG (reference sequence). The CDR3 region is CAWNRGAEQYF. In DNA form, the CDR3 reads TGTGCCTGGAACAGGGGCGCGGAGCAGTACTTC.

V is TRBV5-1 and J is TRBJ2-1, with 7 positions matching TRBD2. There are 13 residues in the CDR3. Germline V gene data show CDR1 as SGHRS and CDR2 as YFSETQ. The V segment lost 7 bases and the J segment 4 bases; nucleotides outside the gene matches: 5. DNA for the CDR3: TGCGCCAGCGCAGGACTAGGATACAATGAGCAGTTCTTC. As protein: CASAGLGYNEQFF. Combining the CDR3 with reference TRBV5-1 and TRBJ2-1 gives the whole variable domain KAGVTQTPRYLIKTRGQQVTLSCSPISGHRSVSWYQQTPGQGLQFLFEYFSETQRNKGNFPGRFSGRQFSNSRSEMNVSTLELGDSALYLCASAGLGYNEQFFGPGTRLTVL.

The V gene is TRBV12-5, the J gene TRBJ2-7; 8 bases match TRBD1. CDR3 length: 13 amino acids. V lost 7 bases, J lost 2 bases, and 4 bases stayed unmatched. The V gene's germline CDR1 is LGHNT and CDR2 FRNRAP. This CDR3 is CASAPDRAYEQYF. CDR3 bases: TGTGCTAGTGCCCCGGACAGGGCCTACGAGCAGTACTTC. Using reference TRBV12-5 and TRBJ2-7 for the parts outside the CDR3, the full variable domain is DARVTQTPRHKVTEMGQEVTMRCQPILGHNTVFWYRQTMMQGLELLAYFRNRAPLDDSGMPKDRFSAEMPDATLATLKIQPSEPRDSAVYFCASAPDRAYEQYFGPGTRLTVT.

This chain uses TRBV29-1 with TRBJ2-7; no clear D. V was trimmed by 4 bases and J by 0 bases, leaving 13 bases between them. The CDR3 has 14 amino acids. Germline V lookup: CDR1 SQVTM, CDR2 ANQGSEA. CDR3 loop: CSVGPRLGSYEQYF. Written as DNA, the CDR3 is TGCAGCGTTGGTCCTAGGCTAGGCTCCTACGAGCAGTACTTC.

The CDR3 bases are TGTGCCAGCAGCACAGGGTACCATGAGCAGTTCTTC. It is translated as CASSTGYHEQFF. This rearrangement joins TRBV11-3 to TRBJ2-1; possibly TRBD1 for D (6 bases). The germline gives CDR1 SGHNT, CDR2 YENEEA. V gave up 5 bases and J gave up 8 bases, with 10 bases separating them. The CDR3 has 12 residues.

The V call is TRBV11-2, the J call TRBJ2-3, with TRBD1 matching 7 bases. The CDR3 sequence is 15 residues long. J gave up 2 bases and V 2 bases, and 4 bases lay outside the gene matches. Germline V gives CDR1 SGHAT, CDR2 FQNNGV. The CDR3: CASSLTGEVTDTQYF. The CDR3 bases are TGTGCCAGCAGCTTAACAGGGGAAGTCACAGATACGCAGTATTTT.

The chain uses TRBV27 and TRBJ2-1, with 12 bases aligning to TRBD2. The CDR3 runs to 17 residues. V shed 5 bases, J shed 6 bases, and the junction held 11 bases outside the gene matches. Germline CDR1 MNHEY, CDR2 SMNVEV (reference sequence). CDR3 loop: CASSQFSGLAGFNEQFF. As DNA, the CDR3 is TGTGCCAGCAGTCAGTTCTCGGGACTAGCGGGTTTCAATGAGCAGTTCTTC.

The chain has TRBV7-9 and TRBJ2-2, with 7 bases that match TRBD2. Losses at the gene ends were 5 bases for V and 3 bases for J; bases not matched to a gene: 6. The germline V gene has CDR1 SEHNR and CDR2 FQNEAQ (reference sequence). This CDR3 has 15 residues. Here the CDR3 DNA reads TGTGCCAGCAGCCGCGCGCTAGCGGACACCGGGGAGCTGTTTTTT. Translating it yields CASSRALADTGELFF.

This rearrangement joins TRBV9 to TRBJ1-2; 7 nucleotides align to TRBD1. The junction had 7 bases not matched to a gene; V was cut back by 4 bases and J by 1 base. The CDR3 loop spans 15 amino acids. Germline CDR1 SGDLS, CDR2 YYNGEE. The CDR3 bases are TGTGCCAGCAGCTTAACAGGGGATTTTAACTATGGCTACACCTTC. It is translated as CASSLTGDFNYGYTF.

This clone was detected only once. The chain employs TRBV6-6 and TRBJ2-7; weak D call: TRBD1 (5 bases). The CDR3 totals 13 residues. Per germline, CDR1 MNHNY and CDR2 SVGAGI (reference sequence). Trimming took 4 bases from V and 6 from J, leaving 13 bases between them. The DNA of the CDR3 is TGTGCCAGCAGTTGGCAGGGCCTCTCCGAGCAGTACGTC. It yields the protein CASSWQGLSEQYV.